One and the same sample provided the 28 T cell receptor beta chains below, sequenced in a study of CD8+ T cells in alopecia areata. Extraction and reverse transcription of RNA yielded cDNA as the sequencing template. Sequencing used immunoSEQ multiplex PCR; TCRdb keeps in-frame clones, though not all of them. The sample has about 150,000 clones, 75% to 90% seen once. The starting material was CD8+ T cells sorted from blood, obtained at week 0. These receptors were taken from a human donor with alopecia areata.

The CDR3 loop reads CSAEGGGETQYF. As DNA, the CDR3 is TGCAGCGCGGAGGGCGGGGGCGAGACCCAGTACTTC. This rearrangement joins TRBV29-1 to TRBJ2-5, with a possible D match to TRBD2 (7 bases). Germline lookup yields CDR1 SQVTM and CDR2 ANQGSEA. This CDR3 region has 12 residues. V shed 7 bases and J shed 5 bases, with 14 bases lying between them.

A word on this clone: An end of the junction does not agree with germline; a read error may underlie this. V gene TRBV7-8 combines with J gene TRBJ2-5; perhaps TRBD2 as D (5 bases). Germline CDR1 and CDR2: SGHVS and FQNEAQ. The CDR3 consists of 16 residues. CDR3 residues: CASSLALGLQQETQYF. CDR3 DNA: TGTGCCAGCAGCCTAGCTTTAGGACTGCAACAAGAGACCCAGTACTTC.

The chain is built from TRBV5-1 and TRBJ2-7; D remains unclear. CDR1 SGHRS and CDR2 YFSETQ come from the germline V gene. V was cut by 0 bases and J by 4 bases, with 5 bases left in between. The CDR3 runs to 12 residues. For the CDR3, the DNA is TGCGCCAGCAGCTTGGTGGGTTACGAGCAGTACTTC. Translation: CASSLVGYEQYF.

The V and J genes are TRBV5-4 and TRBJ2-7, with 10 nucleotides matching TRBD2. The germline CDR1 and CDR2 sequences are SGHNT and YYREEE (reference sequence). The V segment lost 0 bases and the J segment 3 bases; nucleotides outside the gene matches: 0. The CDR3 consists of 14 residues. The CDR3 DNA is TGTGCCAGCAGCTTGGGGACTAGCGGCTACGAGCAGTACTTC. Protein product: CASSLGTSGYEQYF.

The rearrangement uses TRBV5-6 and TRBJ2-4, with a weak D call TRBD1 (5 bases). Germline V gene sequence: CDR1 SGHDT, CDR2 YYEEEE. This CDR3 has 12 residues. V was trimmed by 0 bases and J by 7 bases, leaving 5 bases between them. The CDR3 here is CASSLGGNIQYF. The CDR3 nucleotides read TGTGCCAGCAGCTTGGGGGGCAACATTCAGTACTTC. The full variable domain, its missing parts supplied by reference TRBV5-6 and TRBJ2-4, is DAGVTQSPTHLIKTRGQQVTLRCSPKSGHDTVSWYQQALGQGPQFIFQYYEEEERQRGNFPDRFSGHQFPNYSSELNVNALLLGDSALYLCASSLGGNIQYFGAGTRLSVL.

V is TRBV30 and J is TRBJ2-5; D might be TRBD2 (5 bases). Matching the DNA end better, TRBJ2-7 makes the J call doubtful. From germline, CDR1 is GTSNPN and CDR2 SVGIG (reference sequence). The CDR3 runs 15 residues. CDR3 amino acids: CAWSWSMGSSYEQYF. DNA for the CDR3: TGTGCCTGGAGTTGGAGTATGGGGAGCTCCTACGAGCAGTACTTC.

The chain recombines TRBV11-2 with TRBJ2-7; 10 bases are shared with TRBD1. Trimming took 5 bases from V and 5 from J; bases not matched to a gene: 12. Germline CDR1 and CDR2: SGHAT and FQNNGV. The CDR3 contains 16 residues. This chain's CDR3 is CASSTEAETGGDEQYF. Written as DNA, the CDR3 is TGTGCCAGCAGCACCGAGGCCGAGACAGGGGGCGACGAGCAGTACTTC.

J is TRBJ2-1 and V is TRBV29-1; maybe TRBD2 (6 bases). The V gene's germline CDR1 is SQVTM and CDR2 ANQGSEA. This CDR3 region has 13 residues. The V end lost 4 bases, the J end lost 8 bases, and 15 bases lay between the germline ends. CDR3 protein: CSVGGASTYEQFF. As DNA, the CDR3 is TGCAGCGTTGGCGGGGCTAGCACGTATGAGCAGTTCTTC.

This clone was detected a few times. The rearrangement uses TRBV7-9 and TRBJ2-1; TRBD2 matches 9 bases. CDR1 and CDR2 (germline): SEHNR, FQNEAQ (reference sequence). The CDR3 totals 14 residues. V lost 4 bases and J lost 5; bases outside the gene matches: 3. The CDR3 bases are TGTGCCAGCAGCTCACTAGCGGGTAACAATGAGCAGTTCTTC. This codes for CASSSLAGNNEQFF.

J is TRBJ1-1 and V is TRBV4-1; D remains unclear. Germline V gives CDR1 MGHRA, CDR2 YSYEKL. V lost 0 bases and J 2 bases, leaving 10 bases between the germline ends. CDR3 size: 15 residues. CDR3 nucleotides: TGCGCCAGCAGCCAAGATAACCAGCTTAACACTGAAGCTTTCTTT. The encoded protein is CASSQDNQLNTEAFF.

The rearrangement links TRBV9 to TRBJ1-1; 10 bases align to TRBD1. The CDR3 runs 13 residues. From germline, CDR1 is SGDLS and CDR2 YYNGEE. V lost 2 bases and J lost 5; bases outside the gene matches: 0. CDR3 sequence (DNA): TGTGCCAGCAGCGTGGGACAGGGGACTGAAGCTTTCTTT. Its protein is CASSVGQGTEAFF.

This chain links TRBV7-9 with TRBJ2-7; 8 bases align to TRBD1. The germline CDR1 and CDR2 sequences are SEHNR and FQNEAQ (reference sequence). V dropped 5 bases and J dropped 0; count of bases not matched to a gene: 15. The CDR3 has 18 residues. As DNA, the CDR3 is TGTGCCAGCAGCCCACCATACCCCGACAGGGGCATCTCCTACGAGCAGTACTTC. Protein: CASSPPYPDRGISYEQYF.

This clone was seen just once. The chain couples TRBV6-5 to TRBJ1-2, with D maybe TRBD1 (5 bases). Trimming shortened V by 4 bases and J by 10 bases, and 19 bases separated the two germline ends. In germline, CDR1 is MNHEY, CDR2 SVGAGI. The CDR3 consists of 14 residues. CDR3 DNA sequence: TGTGCCAGCAGTTGGGGGTCAGATCAACAGGTCTACACCTTC. It is translated as CASSWGSDQQVYTF.

The chain has TRBV5-1 and TRBJ2-5; TRBD2 aligns across 7 bases. The CDR3 loop spans 17 amino acids. The ends lost 1 base at V and 4 bases at J; junction bases unmatched: 13. CDR1 and CDR2 (germline): SGHRS, YFSETQ. Here the CDR3 DNA reads TGCGCCAGCAGCTTGATAAGTCGCGGGAGAACGTCAGAGACCCAGTACTTC. Amino acids: CASSLISRGRTSETQYF.

The V and J genes are TRBV21-1 and TRBJ1-1; TRBD1 is the table's D call, not checked against the DNA. TRBV21-1 is designated a pseudogene. CDR3 length: 14 amino acids. DNA for the CDR3: TGTGCCAGCAGCAAGACAGGGGTGAACACTGAAGCTTTCTTT. It translates to CASSKTGVNTEAFF.

In DNA form, the CDR3 reads TGCAGTGCAAGGGCATCCGACTGGCAGTTCTTC. It encodes CSARASDWQFF. J is TRBJ2-1 and V is TRBV20-1; D not resolved. The CDR3 contains 11 residues. Trimming pared 6 bases from V and 12 bases from J, leaving 15 bases between. Germline loops: CDR1 DFQATT, CDR2 SNEGSKA (reference sequence).

The chain couples TRBV7-9 to TRBJ2-1; 9 nucleotides align to TRBD2. Germline loops: CDR1 SEHNR, CDR2 FQNEAQ (reference sequence). The CDR3 sequence is 15 residues long. V lost 4 bases and J lost 12; bases outside the gene matches: 13. This CDR3 reads CASSSSGRPLLAQFF. The CDR3 DNA reads TGTGCCAGCAGCTCAAGCGGGAGGCCCCTACTTGCGCAGTTCTTC.

V usage is TRBV30 and J usage is TRBJ2-2; no reliable D call. Trimming shortened V by 3 bases and J by 2 bases, and 4 bases separated the two germline ends. CDR1 is GTSNPN, CDR2 SVGIG, per germline (reference sequence). The CDR3 length is 12 residues. CDR3 nucleotide sequence: TGTGCCTGGAGGGATAACACCGGGGAGCTGTTTTTT. It codes for CAWRDNTGELFF.

This clone was detected a few times. This chain joins TRBV29-1 and TRBJ2-6; TRBD1 matches 9 bases. The V and J ends lost 3 bases and 2 bases, in that order; junction bases with no gene match: 11. The CDR3 sequence is 18 residues long. Looked up from germline, CDR1 is SQVTM and CDR2 is ANQGSEA. This chain's CDR3 is CSVDPSGNRGPGANVLTF. CDR3 in DNA: TGCAGCGTTGACCCTTCTGGTAACAGGGGGCCTGGGGCCAACGTCCTGACTTTC.

The chain links TRBV15 to TRBJ2-7; no definite D call. The V end lost 2 bases, the J end lost 1 base, and 6 bases lay between the germline ends. The CDR3 runs to 13 residues. Germline CDR1 LNHNV, CDR2 YYDKDF (reference sequence). This chain's CDR3 is CATSRSESYEQYF. The CDR3 DNA follows: TGTGCCACCAGCAGAAGTGAATCCTACGAGCAGTACTTC.

The J gene is TRBJ2-1, the V gene TRBV6-5; no clear D. CDR1 is MNHEY, CDR2 SVGAGI, per germline. The CDR3 runs to 13 residues. Deletions cut 6 bases from V and 1 base from J, with 7 bases between. CDR3 in amino acids: CASSSFSYNEQFF. The DNA for the CDR3 is TGTGCCAGCAGCTCATTTTCCTACAATGAGCAGTTCTTC.

This clone was seen a single time. One junction end does not reproduce the germline sequence, and a read error may be involved. The rearrangement joins TRBV5-1 to TRBJ2-6; D possibly matches TRBD1 or TRBD2 (5 bases each). The CDR3 totals 15 residues. The V gene's germline CDR1 is SGHRS and CDR2 YFSETQ. CDR3 DNA: TGCGCCAGCAGATTGGGGGAGTCTGGGGCCAACGTCCTGACTTTC. Translated: CASRLGESGANVLTF.

The chain is built from TRBV4-1 and TRBJ1-5; a weak D match, TRBD1 (5 bases). The germline gives CDR1 MGHRA, CDR2 YSYEKL. V lost 1 base and J lost 0, with 10 bases in between. The CDR3 is 16 residues long. The CDR3 DNA follows: TGCGCCAGCAGCCAAGGAGCCGACAGTAGCAATCAGCCCCAGCATTTT. As protein: CASSQGADSSNQPQHF.

This clone was recorded only once. Distinct nucleotide sequences in the sample also encode this CDR3. The chain recombines TRBV29-1 with TRBJ2-3; TRBD2 matches 10 bases. Germline assignment: CDR1 SQVTM and CDR2 ANQGSEA. The ends lost 3 bases at V and 0 bases at J; junction bases unmatched: 3. This CDR3 is built from 15 residues. The CDR3 spells CSVEGTSASTDTQYF. The CDR3 bases are TGCAGCGTTGAGGGGACTAGCGCAAGCACAGATACGCAGTATTTT.

This clone was found a few times. Distinct nucleotide sequences in the sample also encode this CDR3. The chain joins TRBV4-1 to TRBJ2-1, with 7 bases fitting TRBD2. Germline V lookup: CDR1 MGHRA, CDR2 YSYEKL. This CDR3 spans 17 amino acids. With 0 bases clipped from V and 0 bases from J, the junction kept 5 bases outside the gene matches. CDR3: CASSQDQSGASYNEQFF. CDR3 in DNA: TGCGCCAGCAGCCAAGACCAAAGCGGGGCCTCCTACAATGAGCAGTTCTTC.

This chain links TRBV4-1 with TRBJ2-7, with 8 nucleotides matching TRBD2. The junction had 11 bases not matched to a gene; V was cut back by 0 bases and J by 4 bases. The germline V gene has CDR1 MGHRA and CDR2 YSYEKL. This CDR3 contains 17 residues. CDR3 sequence: CASSQEGGLAGEYEQYF. The CDR3 DNA reads as TGCGCCAGCAGCCAAGAAGGGGGGCTAGCGGGTGAATACGAGCAGTACTTC.

The count of this clone is one. The chain is built from TRBV9 and TRBJ2-7, with D possibly being TRBD1 (6 bases). The V and J ends lost 0 bases and 0 bases respectively, with 10 bases between them. CDR3 size: 15 residues. CDR1 and CDR2 from the germline V gene are SGDLS and YYNGEE. CDR3 in DNA: TGTGCCAGCAGCGTAGAGGGGGACCCCTCCTACGAGCAGTACTTC. Residues: CASSVEGDPSYEQYF.

The gene calls are TRBV2 and TRBJ2-7; D remains unclear. The CDR3 length is 13 residues. CDR1 and CDR2 (germline): SNHLY, FYNNEI. Trimming cost V 6 bases and J 0 bases, with 9 bases left between them. In DNA form, the CDR3 reads TGTGCCAGCAGGGAGACAAGCTCCTACGAGCAGTACTTC. Translation gives CASRETSSYEQYF. The variable domain in full, with the rest retrieved from reference TRBV2 and TRBJ2-7, is EPEVTQTPSHQVTQMGQEVILRCVPISNHLYFYWYRQILGQKVEFLVSFYNNEISEKSEIFDDQFSVERPDGSNFTLKIRSTKLEDSAMYFCASRETSSYEQYFGPGTRLTVT.